The sequence of this T cell receptor beta chain was determined in a study of blood T cell repertoires in COVID-19. Study context: Sites across the United States, Italy and Spain contributed samples from acute and convalescent COVID-19. The analysed material was cDNA or gDNA that came from T cells, B-cell-depleted T cells, or PBMCs.

Seattle-derived patients entered the study during active infection and were followed longitudinally. In the original processing: By means of reference gene primer amplification, nucleated cell counts were estimated. Using immunoSEQ multiplex PCR, the repertoire was profiled, and TCRdb retains in-frame clones only, with some absent. V and J calls and clone size are those listed in that table; D and trimming were worked out from the DNA. Of about 140,000 clones in the sample, about 88% were seen once. The CDR3 spans 13 residues. V lost 2 bases to trimming and J lost 6 bases, with 11 bases between them. Germline V lookup: CDR1 SGDLS, CDR2 YYNGEE.

V gene TRBV9 combines with J gene TRBJ1-1; unclear D gene. Sequencing was done on a sample of peripheral blood. The sequence came from a human donor with COVID-19, enrolled during active disease. The donor label of this sample is uncertain. CDR3 amino acids: CASSVGPAAEAFF. The CDR3 nucleotides are TGTGCCAGCAGCGTGGGCCCCGCCGCTGAAGCTTTCTTT.